The 17 T cell receptor beta chains listed next were all sequenced from one sample in a study of blood T cells in healthy people across ages. PCR was performed a second time for about 7 to 12 cycles using a sample-barcoded 5' primer and a J-beta primer mix. TCRdb itself ran the 5' RACE reads through MiXCR, one entry per CDR3 protein. The table has roughly 2 million distinct CDR3 sequences, about 50% seen once. The specimen was blood. These receptors were obtained from a woman aged 40 to 49 in good health.

The chain recombines TRBV5-1 with TRBJ2-5; D is possibly TRBD1 (6 bases). Trimming left V 4 bases short and J 3 bases short, with 13 bases between. The V gene's germline CDR1 is SGHRS and CDR2 YFSETQ. The CDR3 runs to 14 residues. CDR3 in amino acids: CASSTTGTKETQYF. The CDR3 DNA reads as TGCGCCAGCAGCACAACCGGGACAAAAGAGACCCAGTACTTC.

V and J are TRBV6-1 and TRBJ2-2; the D is unclear. Germline V gives CDR1 MNHNS, CDR2 SASEGT. This CDR3 has 16 residues. The germline V and J ends were trimmed by 4 bases and 1 base, with 13 bases remaining between them. The CDR3 sequence is CASSGAPAVNTGELFF. The CDR3 DNA is TGTGCCAGCAGTGGGGCACCAGCTGTGAACACCGGGGAGCTGTTTTTT.

This chain connects TRBV4-3 to TRBJ2-2; 8 bases align to TRBD1. CDR1 is LGHNA and CDR2 is YSLEER in the germline V gene. The CDR3 sequence is 16 residues long. V gave up 0 bases and J gave up 3 bases; unmatched junction bases: 3. CDR3 protein: CASSQDGQGYTGELFF. The CDR3 nucleotides read TGCGCCAGCAGCCAAGATGGACAGGGATACACCGGGGAGCTGTTTTTT.

This chain joins TRBV27 and TRBJ2-3; 11 positions agree with TRBD2. CDR1 is MNHEY, CDR2 SMNVEV, per germline (reference sequence). V lost 7 bases and J lost 3; bases outside the gene matches: 15. This CDR3 comprises 18 residues. CDR3 sequence (DNA): TGTGCCAGCACCTTTTATAGCGGGGGGGTCGCTTATACAGATACGCAGTATTTT. Its translation is CASTFYSGGVAYTDTQYF.

This chain joins TRBV6-2 or TRBV6-3 and TRBJ2-1; 8 nucleotides line up with TRBD2. V gave up 7 bases and J gave up 3 bases; unmatched junction bases: 5. In germline, CDR1 is MNHEY, CDR2 SVGEGT. The CDR3 covers 14 residues. This CDR3 reads CASNRAGVYNEQFF. The CDR3 DNA follows: TGTGCCAGCAATAGAGCGGGGGTCTACAATGAGCAGTTCTTC.

This clonotype has more than one count but fewer than ten. The chain combines TRBV4-1 with TRBJ1-2; TRBD1 matches at 9 bases. Trimming removed 6 bases from V and 7 bases from J; junction bases left unmatched: 9. The CDR3 length is 14 residues. Germline V lookup: CDR1 MGHRA, CDR2 YSYEKL. CDR3 DNA: TGCGCCAGCAGGATCTCGACAGGGGGGATTGGCTACACCTTC. Residues: CASRISTGGIGYTF.

J is TRBJ2-7 and V is TRBV28, with D perhaps being TRBD1 or TRBD2 (5 bases each). Germline CDR1 is MDHEN and CDR2 is SYDVKM. Trimming pared 3 bases from V and 3 bases from J, leaving 24 bases between. There are 18 residues in the CDR3. Written as DNA, the CDR3 is TGTGCCAGCAGTTTTGTGGGGGTCTCCTGGAACGGACACTACGAGCAGTACTTC. It yields the protein CASSFVGVSWNGHYEQYF.

The chain uses TRBV6-5 and TRBJ2-2; D remains ambiguous. Germline CDR1 reads MNHEY; CDR2 reads SVGAGI. This CDR3 comprises 16 residues. V was trimmed by 2 bases and J by 0 bases, leaving 10 bases between them. CDR3 sequence reads: CASSYLSPTNTGELFF. The CDR3, as DNA: TGTGCCAGCAGTTACCTGTCCCCTACGAACACCGGGGAGCTGTTTTTT.

The gene calls are TRBV6-5 and TRBJ2-3, with a tentative D call TRBD1 (5 bases). V lost 6 bases and J 4 bases, leaving 17 bases between the germline ends. Germline V gene sequence: CDR1 MNHEY, CDR2 SVGAGI. CDR3 length equals 15 residues. CDR3 sequence: CASSLHRWGADTQYF. The CDR3, as DNA: TGTGCCAGCAGCCTACACCGGTGGGGCGCAGATACGCAGTATTTT.

The V and J genes are TRBV28 and TRBJ1-2; 9 bases align to TRBD1. This CDR3 has 18 amino acids. V shed 5 bases, J shed 4 bases, and the junction held 17 bases outside the gene matches. Germline V gene lookup returns CDR1 MDHEN and CDR2 SYDVKM. The CDR3 coding sequence is TGTGCCAGCAGTGTTACCCGGGACAGGGTATACCATAGCTATGGCTACACCTTC. Encoded protein: CASSVTRDRVYHSYGYTF.

The chain links TRBV4-1 to TRBJ2-3; D is unresolved. This CDR3 is built from 15 residues. The germline CDR1 and CDR2 sequences are MGHRA and YSYEKL. Deletions cut 0 bases from V and 0 bases from J, with 7 bases between. CDR3 amino acids: CASSQERPSTDTQYF. CDR3 coding DNA: TGCGCCAGCAGCCAAGAAAGACCAAGCACAGATACGCAGTATTTT.

This clonotype has only a few counts. This chain joins TRBV3-1 and TRBJ1-6, with D hard to call. Germline CDR1 LGHDT, CDR2 YNNKEL (reference sequence). V shed 3 bases and J shed 5 bases, with 8 bases lying between them. This CDR3 is 14 amino acids long. CDR3 protein: CASSQGLDNSPLHF. The DNA of the CDR3 is TGTGCCAGCAGCCAGGGGTTAGATAATTCACCCCTCCACTTT.

V is TRBV7-6 and J is TRBJ2-6; D is tentatively TRBD1 or TRBD2 (5 bases each). The V end lost 5 bases, the J end lost 0 bases, and 20 bases lay between the germline ends. Germline loops: CDR1 SGHVS, CDR2 FNYEAQ. The CDR3 is 19 amino acids. The CDR3 sequence is CASSARVRGPSSGANVLTF. CDR3 nucleotide sequence: TGTGCCAGCAGCGCAAGGGTCCGGGGCCCTAGCTCTGGGGCCAACGTCCTGACTTTC.

The chain employs TRBV20-1 and TRBJ2-1, with 9 bases lining up with TRBD1. CDR3 length equals 15 residues. Unmatched junction bases numbered 13, after V lost 6 bases and J lost 7 bases. The V gene's germline CDR1 is DFQATT and CDR2 SNEGSKA (reference sequence). The CDR3 region is CSAAGRDRAGNEQFF. CDR3 bases: TGCAGTGCCGCCGGGCGGGACAGGGCCGGGAATGAGCAGTTCTTC.

This clonotype was detected only a few times. The chain is built from TRBV20-1 and TRBJ2-1; 9 bases match TRBD1. This CDR3 spans 15 amino acids. CDR1 is DFQATT, CDR2 SNEGSKA, per germline (reference sequence). V lost 0 bases to trimming and J lost 6 bases; unmatched junction nucleotides: 6. CDR3 in amino acids: CSARDYATGGNEQFF. CDR3 nucleotide sequence: TGCAGTGCTAGAGATTATGCGACAGGGGGCAATGAGCAGTTCTTC.

The V gene is TRBV2, the J gene TRBJ2-6, with D perhaps TRBD1 (6 bases). Looked up from germline, CDR1 is SNHLY and CDR2 is FYNNEI. Trimming removed 7 bases from V and 4 bases from J, with 14 bases in between. This CDR3 has 15 amino acids. The CDR3 region is CASKWGRRGANVLTF. CDR3 in DNA: TGTGCCAGCAAGTGGGGGCGGCGAGGGGCCAACGTCCTGACTTTC.

The chain joins TRBV29-1 to TRBJ1-2; D is ambiguous. This CDR3 is built from 13 residues. V dropped 0 bases and J dropped 4 bases, with 9 bases sitting between them. CDR1 and CDR2 from the germline V gene are SQVTM and ANQGSEA. In nucleotides, the CDR3 is TGCAGCGTTGAAGACCCCGATCGCTATGGCTACACCTTC. As protein: CSVEDPDRYGYTF.